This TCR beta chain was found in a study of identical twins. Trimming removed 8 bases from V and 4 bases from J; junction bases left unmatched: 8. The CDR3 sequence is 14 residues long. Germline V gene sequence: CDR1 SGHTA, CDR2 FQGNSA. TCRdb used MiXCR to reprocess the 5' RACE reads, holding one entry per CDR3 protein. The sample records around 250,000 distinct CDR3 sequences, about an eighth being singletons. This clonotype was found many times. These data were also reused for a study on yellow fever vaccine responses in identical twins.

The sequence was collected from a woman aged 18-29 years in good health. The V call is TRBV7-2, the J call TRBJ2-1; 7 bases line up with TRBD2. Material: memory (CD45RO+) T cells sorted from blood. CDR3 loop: CASGRGRGYNEQFF. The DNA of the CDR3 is TGTGCCAGCGGCCGAGGGCGGGGGTACAATGAGCAGTTCTTC.